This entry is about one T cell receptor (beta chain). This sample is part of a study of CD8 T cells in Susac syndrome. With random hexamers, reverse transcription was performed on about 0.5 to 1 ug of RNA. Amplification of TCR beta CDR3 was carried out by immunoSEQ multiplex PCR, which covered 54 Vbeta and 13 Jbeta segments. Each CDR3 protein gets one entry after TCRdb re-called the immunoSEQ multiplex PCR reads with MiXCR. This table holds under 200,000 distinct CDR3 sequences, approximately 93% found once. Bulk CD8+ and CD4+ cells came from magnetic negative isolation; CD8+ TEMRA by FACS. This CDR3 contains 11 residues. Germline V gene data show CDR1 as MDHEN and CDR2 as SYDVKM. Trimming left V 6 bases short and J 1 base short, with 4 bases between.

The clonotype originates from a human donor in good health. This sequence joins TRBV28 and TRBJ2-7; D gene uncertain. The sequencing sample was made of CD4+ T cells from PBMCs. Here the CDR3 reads CASRSSYEQYF. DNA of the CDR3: TGTGCCAGCAGATCGTCCTACGAGCAGTACTTC.